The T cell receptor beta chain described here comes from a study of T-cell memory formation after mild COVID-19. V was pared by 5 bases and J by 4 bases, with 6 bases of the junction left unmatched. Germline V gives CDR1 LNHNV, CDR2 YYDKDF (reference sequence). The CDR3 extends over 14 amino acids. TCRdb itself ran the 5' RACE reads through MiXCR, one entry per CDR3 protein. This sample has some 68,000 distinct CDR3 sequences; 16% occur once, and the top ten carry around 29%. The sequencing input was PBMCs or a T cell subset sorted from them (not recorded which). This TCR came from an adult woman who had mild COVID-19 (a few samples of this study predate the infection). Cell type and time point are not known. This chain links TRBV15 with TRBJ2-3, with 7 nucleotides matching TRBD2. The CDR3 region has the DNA TGTGCCACCAGCGGCGGGGGATCGGCAGATACGCAGTATTTT. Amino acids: CATSGGGSADTQYF.